A selection of T cell receptor beta chains follows, all from one sample in a study of blood T cell repertoires in COVID-19. TCRdb's copy holds only in-frame clones and misses some; the assay was immunoSEQ multiplex PCR. Of about 250,000 clones in the sample, around 91% were seen once. Material for sequencing was peripheral blood. The receptor source for this set is a woman aged 55-70 years with COVID-19, enrolled during active disease. The CDR3 runs from the conserved cysteine through the conserved F or W. The order of the fields is D gene, J gene, clone size, V gene, CDR3 length, CDR3 protein, CDR3 DNA. D genes are given only for firm matches. The size field is filled for only some rows; it gives once, few, many or a size class.

TRBD1	TRBJ1-3	NA	TRBV7-2	16	CASSLGGTGGRNTIYF	TGTGCCAGCAGCTTAGGTGGAACAGGGGGTAGAAACACCATATATTTT
NA	TRBJ1-1	NA	TRBV2	15	CASFQMGGRYTEAFF	TGTGCCAGCTTCCAGATGGGGGGGCGGTACACTGAAGCTTTCTTT
NA	TRBJ1-5	NA	TRBV3-1/TRBV3-2	13	CASSQGRGDPQHF	TGTGCCAGCAGCCAAGGGCGGGGGGACCCCCAGCATTTT
NA	TRBJ1-2	NA	TRBV2	12	CASSERPDGYTF	TGTGCCAGCAGTGAACGTCCGGATGGCTACACCTTC
NA	TRBJ1-2	NA	TRBV4-2	13	CASSHGGTSAGTF	TGTGCCAGCAGCCACGGTGGGACGTCGGCGGGAACCTTC
NA	TRBJ2-3	NA	TRBV9	21	CASSVQARTASGSLSTDTQYF	TGTGCCAGCAGCGTACAGGCCCGCACGGCCAGCGGTTCCCTTAGCACAGATACGCAGTATTTT
TRBD2	TRBJ2-5	NA	TRBV5-8	16	CASSFRLAGGQETQYF	TGTGCCAGCAGCTTCCGACTAGCGGGGGGCCAAGAGACCCAGTACTTC
TRBD1	TRBJ1-6	NA	TRBV6-5	15	CASRATPGGNSPLHF	TGTGCCAGCAGGGCTACCCCAGGGGGAAATTCACCCCTCCACTTT
TRBD1	TRBJ1-5	NA	TRBV29-1	12	CSVRQGDQPQHF	TGCAGCGTTCGACAGGGGGATCAGCCCCAGCATTTT
NA	TRBJ2-1	NA	TRBV5-1	13	CASSLAGLSEQFF	TGCGCCAGCAGCTTAGCGGGTCTCAGTGAGCAGTTCTTC
TRBD1	TRBJ2-1	NA	TRBV4-2	15	CASSQPGQVGNEQFF	TGTGCCAGCAGCCAACCGGGACAGGTTGGAAATGAGCAGTTCTTC
TRBD1	TRBJ2-7	NA	TRBV4-2	13	CASSRDRAYEQYF	TGTGCCAGCAGTCGGGACAGAGCCTACGAGCAGTACTTC
NA	TRBJ2-7	NA	TRBV4-2	14	CASSQAGARNEQYF	TGTGCCAGCAGCCAAGCAGGGGCCAGGAACGAGCAGTACTTC
TRBD1	TRBJ1-5	NA	TRBV20-1	13	CSASTGVGQPQHF	TGCAGTGCTAGTACAGGGGTCGGGCAGCCCCAGCATTTT
NA	TRBJ2-5	NA	TRBV6-2/TRBV6-3	15	CASSTPGGSRGTQYF	TGTGCCAGCAGTACTCCCGGTGGTAGCCGGGGGACCCAGTACTTC
TRBD1	TRBJ2-1	NA	TRBV7-9	12	CATETGDNEQFF	TGTGCCACAGAGACAGGGGACAATGAGCAGTTCTTC
NA	TRBJ1-1	NA	TRBV3-1/TRBV3-2	13	CASSTGKGTEAFF	TGTGCCAGCAGCACAGGGAAGGGCACTGAAGCTTTCTTT
NA	TRBJ1-1	once	TRBV2	15	CASSEARRMNTEAFF	TGTGCCAGCAGTGAAGCGCGGCGCATGAACACTGAAGCTTTCTTT
NA	TRBJ1-1	NA	TRBV7-2	14	CASSSGTLNTEAFF	TGTGCCAGCAGCTCCGGGACACTAAACACTGAAGCTTTCTTT
TRBD1	TRBJ1-2	NA	TRBV6-5	16	CASSYSGGTGARGYTF	TGTGCCAGCAGTTACTCCGGGGGAACAGGGGCGCGCGGCTACACCTTC
NA	TRBJ2-3	NA	TRBV4-3	16	CASSRGAQWRADTQYF	TGCGCCAGCAGCCGTGGGGCACAGTGGCGAGCAGATACGCAGTATTTT
TRBD2	TRBJ2-7	NA	TRBV7-8	15	CASSSRGGLDYEQYF	TGTGCCAGCAGCTCTCGGGGGGGGCTAGACTACGAGCAGTACTTC
NA	TRBJ1-5	NA	TRBV7-3	17	CASSFFPGFHMNQPQHF	TGTGCCAGCAGCTTTTTTCCAGGGTTTCATATGAATCAGCCCCAGCATTTT
TRBD1	TRBJ1-6	NA	TRBV5-6	15	CASSLVGQANSPLHF	TGTGCCAGCAGCTTGGTCGGACAGGCCAATTCACCCCTCCACTTT
NA	TRBJ1-3	NA	TRBV7-7	17	CASSPGTPGGSGNTIYF	TGTGCCAGCAGCCCCGGGACTCCCGGCGGGTCTGGAAACACCATATATTTT
NA	TRBJ1-1	NA	TRBV6-5	13	CASSSQGRTEAFF	TGTGCCAGCAGTTCACAGGGAAGGACTGAAGCTTTCTTT
NA	TRBJ1-6	NA	TRBV7-9	15	CASSPLRDTSSPLHF	TGTGCCAGCAGCCCCCTGAGAGACACCTCTTCACCCCTCCACTTT
TRBD1	TRBJ1-1	NA	TRBV7-2	17	CASSLGGTGVAFTEAFF	TGTGCCAGCAGCTTAGGAGGGACAGGGGTGGCGTTCACTGAAGCTTTCTTT
TRBD1	TRBJ1-1	NA	TRBV14	10	CASSQDRAFF	TGTGCCAGCAGCCAGGACAGGGCTTTCTTT
NA	TRBJ2-7	NA	TRBV11-3	13	CASSKGQSYEQYF	TGTGCCAGCAGCAAGGGACAATCCTACGAGCAGTACTTC
TRBD1	TRBJ2-5	NA	TRBV6-5	14	CASSYDRDLETQYF	TGTGCCAGCAGTTACGACAGGGATTTGGAGACCCAGTACTTC
NA	TRBJ2-3	NA	TRBV6-6	16	CASSYRTSYGSYTQYF	TGTGCCAGCAGTTACCGTACTAGCTACGGGAGCTATACGCAGTATTTT
NA	TRBJ1-4	NA	TRBV5-1	15	CASSFGSTTNEKLFF	TGCGCCAGCAGCTTTGGTAGCACAACTAATGAAAAACTGTTTTTT
NA	TRBJ1-3	NA	TRBV2	14	CASRRETSGNTIYF	TGTGCCAGCAGGAGAGAAACCTCTGGAAACACCATATATTTT
TRBD1	TRBJ2-7	few	TRBV5-1	13	CASSSRGHYEQYF	TGCGCCAGCAGCTCCAGGGGGCACTACGAGCAGTACTTC
TRBD1	TRBJ1-1	NA	TRBV5-6	17	CASSPPGLAGGNTEAFF	TGTGCCAGCAGCCCCCCAGGGTTAGCAGGGGGGAACACTGAAGCTTTCTTT
NA	TRBJ1-2	NA	TRBV7-9	14	CASSPRGSNYGYTF	TGTGCCAGCAGCCCCCGCGGTTCTAACTATGGCTACACCTTC
TRBD1	TRBJ2-1	NA	TRBV2	13	CASRGDSYNEQFF	TGTGCCAGCAGGGGGGACAGTTACAATGAGCAGTTCTTC
NA	TRBJ2-2	NA	TRBV7-2	15	CASSSTGRPTGELFF	TGTGCCAGCAGCTCCACAGGAAGACCCACCGGGGAGCTGTTTTTT
NA	TRBJ1-4	once	TRBV12-3/TRBV12-4	13	CASSLAYLGKLFF	TGTGCCAGCAGTTTAGCTTACCTAGGAAAACTGTTTTTT
NA	TRBJ1-5	NA	TRBV4-2	17	CASSQATGQMGNQPQHF	TGTGCCAGCAGCCAAGCCACAGGTCAGATGGGCAATCAGCCCCAGCATTTT
NA	TRBJ1-4	NA	TRBV9	16	CASSPQRGGSGEKLFF	TGTGCCAGCAGCCCTCAAAGAGGCGGGTCGGGTGAAAAACTGTTTTTT
NA	TRBJ1-2	NA	TRBV7-8	15	CASSLSPIGDYGYTF	TGTGCCAGCAGCCTCTCGCCGATCGGGGACTATGGCTACACCTTC
TRBD1	TRBJ2-1	NA	TRBV11-3	15	CASSTRTGSYNEQFF	TGTGCCAGCAGCACTCGGACAGGGTCCTACAATGAGCAGTTCTTC
NA	TRBJ1-1	NA	TRBV27	14	CASSFGSMNTEAFF	TGTGCCAGCAGTTTTGGCAGTATGAACACTGAAGCTTTCTTT
NA	TRBJ1-2	NA	TRBV19	13	CASRPDSNYGYTF	TGTGCCAGTAGACCGGACAGTAACTATGGCTACACCTTC
NA	TRBJ2-1	once	TRBV3-1/TRBV3-2	15	CASRARDCSYNEQFF	TGTGCCAGCAGGGCACGGGACTGCTCCTACAATGAGCAGTTCTTC